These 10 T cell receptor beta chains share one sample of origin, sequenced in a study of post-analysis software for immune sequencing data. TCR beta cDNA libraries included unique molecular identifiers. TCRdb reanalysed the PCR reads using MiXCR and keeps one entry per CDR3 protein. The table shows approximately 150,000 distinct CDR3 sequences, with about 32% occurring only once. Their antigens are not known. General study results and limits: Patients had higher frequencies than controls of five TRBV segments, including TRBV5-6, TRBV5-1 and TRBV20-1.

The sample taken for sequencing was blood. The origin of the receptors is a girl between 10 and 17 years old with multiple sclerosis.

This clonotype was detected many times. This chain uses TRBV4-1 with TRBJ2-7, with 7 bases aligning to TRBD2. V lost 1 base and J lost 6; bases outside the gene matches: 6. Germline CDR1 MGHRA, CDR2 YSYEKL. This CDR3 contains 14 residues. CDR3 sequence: CASSQVRVAGEQYF. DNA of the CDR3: TGCGCCAGCAGCCAAGTCCGGGTAGCGGGCGAGCAGTACTTC.

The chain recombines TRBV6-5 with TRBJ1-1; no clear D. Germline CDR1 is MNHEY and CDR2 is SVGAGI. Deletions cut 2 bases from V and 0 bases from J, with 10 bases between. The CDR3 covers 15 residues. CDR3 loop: CASSYAAVMNTEAFF. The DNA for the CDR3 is TGTGCCAGCAGTTACGCGGCGGTCATGAACACTGAAGCTTTCTTT.

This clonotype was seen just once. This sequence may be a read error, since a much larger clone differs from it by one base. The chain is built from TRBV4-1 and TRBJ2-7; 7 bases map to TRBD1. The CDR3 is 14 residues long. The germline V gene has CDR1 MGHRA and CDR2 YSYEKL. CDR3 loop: CASGQEQGSVEQYF. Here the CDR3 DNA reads TGCGCCAGCGGCCAAGAACAGGGGTCCGTCGAGCAGTACTTC.

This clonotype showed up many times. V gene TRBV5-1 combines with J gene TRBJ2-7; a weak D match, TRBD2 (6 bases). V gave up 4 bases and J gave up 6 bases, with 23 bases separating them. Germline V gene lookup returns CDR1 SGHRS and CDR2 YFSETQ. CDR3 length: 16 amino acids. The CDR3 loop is CASSPARLDLTIEQYF. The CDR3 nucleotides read TGCGCCAGCAGCCCCGCACGACTAGACCTCACTATCGAGCAGTACTTC. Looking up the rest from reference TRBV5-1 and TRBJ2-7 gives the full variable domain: KAGVTQTPRYLIKTRGQQVTLSCSPISGHRSVSWYQQTPGQGLQFLFEYFSETQRNKGNFPGRFSGRQFSNSRSEMNVSTLELGDSALYLCASSPARLDLTIEQYFGPGTRLTVT.

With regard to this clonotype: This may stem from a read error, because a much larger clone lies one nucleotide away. The CDR3 bases are TGTGCCAGCAGCTTAGCTGGCGGGACGATGAATGAGCAGTTCTTC. Amino acids: CASSLAGGTMNEQFF. The chain uses TRBV7-3 and TRBJ2-1; tentatively, D is TRBD2 (6 bases). The CDR3 totals 15 residues. Trimming shortened V by 2 bases and J by 7 bases, and 15 bases separated the two germline ends. CDR1 is SGHTA, CDR2 FQGTGA, per germline.

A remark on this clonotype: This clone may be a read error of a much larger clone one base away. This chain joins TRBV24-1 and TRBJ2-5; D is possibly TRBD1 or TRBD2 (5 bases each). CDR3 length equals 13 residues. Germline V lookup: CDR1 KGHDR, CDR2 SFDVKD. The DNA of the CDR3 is TGTACCACCCGGGGACGAAATCAAGAGACCCAGTACTTC. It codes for CTTRGRNQETQYF.

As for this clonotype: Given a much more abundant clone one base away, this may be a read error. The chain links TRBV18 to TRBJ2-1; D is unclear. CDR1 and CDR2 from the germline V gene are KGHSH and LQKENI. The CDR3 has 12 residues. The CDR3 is CASTPERNEQFF. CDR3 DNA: TGTGCCAGCACACCCGAACGCAATGAGCAGTTCTTC.

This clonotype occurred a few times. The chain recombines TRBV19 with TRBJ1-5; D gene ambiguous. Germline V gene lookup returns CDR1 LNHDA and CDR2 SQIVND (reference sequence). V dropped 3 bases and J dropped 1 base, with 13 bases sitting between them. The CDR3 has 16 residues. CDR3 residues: CASSIGWLGSNQPQHF. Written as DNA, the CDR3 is TGTGCCAGTAGTATTGGTTGGCTGGGGAGCAATCAGCCCCAGCATTTT.

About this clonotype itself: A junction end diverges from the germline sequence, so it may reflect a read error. The CDR3 loop is CASSQDRLWQVTQYF. CDR3 nucleotide sequence: TGTGCCAGCAGCCAAGATAGATTGTGGCAAGTGACCCAGTACTTC. The chain uses TRBV14 and TRBJ2-7; D uncertain. Judging by the DNA end, TRBJ2-5 fits better; the J call may be wrong. CDR1 and CDR2 from the germline V gene are SGHDN and FVKESK. This CDR3 spans 15 amino acids.

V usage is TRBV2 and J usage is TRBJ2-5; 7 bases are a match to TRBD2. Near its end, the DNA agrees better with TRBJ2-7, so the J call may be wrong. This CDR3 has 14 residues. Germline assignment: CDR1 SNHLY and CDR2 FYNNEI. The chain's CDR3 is CASFLAASSYEQYF. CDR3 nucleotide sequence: TGTGCCAGCTTCCTAGCGGCCAGCTCCTACGAGCAGTACTTC.